This record concerns one T cell receptor beta chain sequence. The entry originates in a study of blood T cell repertoires in COVID-19. Original analysis: Amplification from reference gene primers served as the basis for estimated nucleated cell counts. Libraries were prepared by immunoSEQ multiplex PCR; TCRdb keeps only in-frame clonotypes and omits some of them. The V and J calls and the clone size are those of that table, but D and trimming were determined from the DNA. The sample shows around 100,000 clones, 65% to 85% of them seen only once. Germline values: CDR1 SGHKS, CDR2 YYEKEE (reference sequence). The CDR3 has 13 amino acids. The trim removed 4 bases at V and 4 bases at J, leaving 2 bases unmatched.

This TCR came from a middle-aged man with acute or convalescent COVID-19. V usage is TRBV5-5 and J usage is TRBJ1-2, with TRBD1 identical over 9 bases. Sequencing input: peripheral blood. CDR3 residues: CASSLDRGYGYTF. The CDR3, as DNA: TGTGCCAGCAGCCTGGACAGGGGCTATGGCTACACCTTC.